This TCR beta chain is drawn from a study of T cell repertoires and HLA-DP antigens. TCRdb keeps only in-frame clones here, not all; method: immunoSEQ multiplex PCR. The repertoire holds over 60,000 clones, 80% seen once, with roughly 1.5% in the top ten. CDR1 and CDR2 (germline): SGHVS, FQNEAQ. Trimming shortened V by 1 base and J by 8 bases, and 17 bases separated the two germline ends. The CDR3 contains 16 residues. This clone was counted once. Its antigen is unknown. The gene calls are TRBV7-8 and TRBJ1-4, with D hard to call. The sample was CD4+ T cells from PBMCs. This sequence was found in a man aged 55 to 69 in good health and CMV-seronegative. Here the CDR3 DNA reads TGTGCCAGCAGCTTAGAACGGCCCCGGTTTGGAGAAAAACTGTTTTTT. It yields the protein CASSLERPRFGEKLFF.